This T cell receptor (beta chain) was documented in a study of tumor-infiltrating lymphocytes in primary liver carcinoma. Study in general: All patients, whether men or women, fell within 30 to 69 years of age. Study results and limitations: Researchers found tumor-adjacent and tumor-blood pairs overlapped less than tumor region pairs. The 250 largest clones made up significantly more of tumor than blood repertoires (p = 0.039).

Worth noting for this clonotype: Its target is not known. A junction boundary mismatches the germline segment, possibly from a read error.

Making TCR beta cDNA involved approximately 510 ng total RNA and a constant-region primer. Libraries covering TCR beta were generated through three nested multiplex PCR rounds (using a slightly modified ARM-PCR). It was with TRBV1-TRBV30 forward primers and a C-beta reverse primer that the first two PCR rounds were run, at about 10 cycles each. TCRdb reanalysed the multiplex PCR reads using MiXCR and keeps one entry per CDR3 protein. The sample lists about 110,000 distinct CDR3 sequences; around 83% were seen once. It was from roughly 20-30 mg of unsorted bulk tissue that RNA and DNA were co-extracted. Sampling was performed at five separate regions of each tumor. The CDR3 is 15 amino acids. Per germline, CDR1 SGHAT and CDR2 FQDESV (reference sequence).

The sequenced sample consisted of liver tumor tissue from sampling region 3. As to subset: tumor region T3, left-lateral pole. The clonotype comes from a man in his forties with primary liver carcinoma and hepatitis B virus infection. The chain couples TRBV11-1 to TRBJ2-1; TRBD2 might be the D (5 bases). This CDR3 is CANSRGGLSYNEQFF. CDR3 nucleotide sequence: TGTGCCAACAGCCGCGGAGGTCTCTCCTACAATGAGCAGTTCTTC.